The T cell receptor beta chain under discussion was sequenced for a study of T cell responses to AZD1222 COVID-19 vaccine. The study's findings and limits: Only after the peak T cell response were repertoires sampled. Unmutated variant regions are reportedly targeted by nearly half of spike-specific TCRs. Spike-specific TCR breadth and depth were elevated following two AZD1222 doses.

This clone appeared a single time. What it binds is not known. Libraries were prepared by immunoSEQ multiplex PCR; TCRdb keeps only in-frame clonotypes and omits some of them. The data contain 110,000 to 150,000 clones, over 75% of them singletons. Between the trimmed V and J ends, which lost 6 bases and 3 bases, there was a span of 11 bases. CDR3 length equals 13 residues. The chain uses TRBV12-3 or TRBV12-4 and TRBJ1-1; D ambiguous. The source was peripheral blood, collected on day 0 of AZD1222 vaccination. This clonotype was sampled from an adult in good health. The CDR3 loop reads CASSKNRYTEAFF. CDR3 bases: TGTGCCAGCAGCAAAAATAGATACACTGAAGCTTTCTTT.